A single sample gave rise to the 29 T cell receptor beta chains below, sequenced in a study of response to subunit inactivated influenza vaccine. TCRdb re-called the RT-PCR reads through MiXCR, storing one row per CDR3 protein. The sample contains 290,000 or so distinct CDR3 sequences, about 20% of which appear only once. The material sequenced was PBMCs from blood, taken approximately 20 months after vaccination. The source of these receptors is a man between 45 and 75 years old who received an inactivated influenza vaccine.

V and J are TRBV5-1 and TRBJ2-2; D may be TRBD2 (5 bases). This CDR3 spans 14 amino acids. V was pared by 4 bases and J by 4 bases, with 11 bases between. Germline CDR1 reads SGHRS; CDR2 reads YFSETQ. CDR3 nucleotides: TGCGCCAGCAGCCCCACCACTAGCACCGGGGAGCTGTTTTTT. It specifies CASSPTTSTGELFF.

This clonotype was seen only a few times. The chain couples TRBV9 to TRBJ1-2; TRBD1 aligns across 7 bases. Per the germline V gene, CDR1 is SGDLS and CDR2 is YYNGEE. CDR3 size: 16 residues. V shed 2 bases and J 0 bases; nucleotides not matched to a gene: 7. The CDR3 coding sequence is TGTGCCAGCAGCGTCGAGCCGACAGGGACTAACTATGGCTACACCTTC. The encoded protein is CASSVEPTGTNYGYTF.

V gene TRBV6-2 or TRBV6-3 combines with J gene TRBJ2-1; TRBD2 agrees at 9 bases. The J segment lost 2 bases and the V segment lost 5 bases, leaving 4 bases of the junction unmatched. The CDR3 is made up of 15 amino acids. Germline CDR1 MNHEY, CDR2 SVGEGT. CDR3 sequence reads: CASSQSGRPYNEQFF. The CDR3 region has the DNA TGTGCCAGCAGTCAAAGCGGGAGGCCCTACAATGAGCAGTTCTTC.

This clonotype was detected many times. The chain links TRBV12-3 or TRBV12-4 to TRBJ1-1; D ambiguous. V gave up 4 bases and J gave up 6 bases, with 12 bases separating them. The CDR3 is made up of 13 amino acids. DNA for the CDR3: TGTGCCAGCAGTTATCGCCGGTTAGCTGAAGCTTTCTTT. Translation: CASSYRRLAEAFF.

The rearrangement links TRBV6-2 or TRBV6-3 to TRBJ2-3; D not certain. CDR3 length equals 14 residues. CDR1 is MNHEY and CDR2 is SVGEGT in the germline V gene. V was clipped by 2 bases and J by 2 bases, with 8 bases between them. This chain's CDR3 is CASSYGHSTDTQYF. CDR3 nucleotides: TGTGCCAGCAGTTACGGGCACTCCACAGATACGCAGTATTTT.

V is TRBV6-5 and J is TRBJ1-5; 7 nucleotides align to TRBD1. Germline assignment: CDR1 MNHEY and CDR2 SVGAGI. The CDR3 runs to 14 residues. V gave up 6 bases and J gave up 8 bases; unmatched junction bases: 10. CDR3 bases: TGTGCCAGCAGATATACAGGGGTAATGGAGCCCCAGCATTTT. Translated, it gives CASRYTGVMEPQHF.

There are a few counts of this clonotype. A much bigger clone sits one base away, suggesting this may be a read error. V usage is TRBV7-2 and J usage is TRBJ1-1; D is ambiguous. V was cut by 3 bases and J by 1 base, with 3 bases left in between. Germline CDR1 SGHTA, CDR2 FQGNSA. This CDR3 has 12 amino acids. This CDR3 reads CASSFANTEAFF. DNA for the CDR3: TGTGCCAGCAGCTTCGCGAACACTGAAGCTTTCTTT.

This clonotype was counted a few times. V gene TRBV10-3 combines with J gene TRBJ1-1; TRBD1 aligns across 11 bases. J lost 3 bases, V lost 6 bases, and 9 bases had no gene match. CDR3 length: 16 amino acids. Germline CDR1 and CDR2: ENHRY and SYGVKD. The chain's CDR3 is CAIRNNPGQGDTEAFF. DNA of the CDR3: TGTGCCATCAGAAACAACCCGGGACAGGGGGACACTGAAGCTTTCTTT.

The chain couples TRBV10-3 to TRBJ1-1, with 7 bases lining up with TRBD1. This CDR3 has 15 amino acids. CDR1 is ENHRY and CDR2 is SYGVKD in the germline V gene. V lost 6 bases to trimming and J lost 4 bases; unmatched junction nucleotides: 11. As DNA, the CDR3 is TGTGCCATCAGGGGGGGCGACAGGGCCCCCACTGAAGCTTTCTTT. Encoded protein: CAIRGGDRAPTEAFF.

This clonotype showed up many times. V usage is TRBV11-2 and J usage is TRBJ1-1, with TRBD1 as a possible D gene (6 bases). CDR3 length equals 19 residues. Between the trimmed V and J ends, which lost 5 bases and 0 bases, there was a span of 25 bases. The germline V gene encodes CDR1 SGHAT and CDR2 FQNNGV. Here the CDR3 DNA reads TGTGCCAGCAGCCGCCGAATCACGGGGGCAGGGACTATGAACACTGAAGCTTTCTTT. Translated, it gives CASSRRITGAGTMNTEAFF.

This clonotype has just a few counts. V is TRBV12-3 or TRBV12-4 and J is TRBJ1-6; D call uncertain. The CDR3 is made up of 14 amino acids. V dropped 3 bases and J dropped 2 bases, with 5 bases sitting between them. As DNA, the CDR3 is TGTGCCAGCAGTTTTGGGACCTATAATTCACCCCTCCACTTT. Translation: CASSFGTYNSPLHF.

This chain uses TRBV6-1 with TRBJ1-1, with 10 bases that match TRBD1. Unmatched junction bases numbered 5, after V lost 4 bases and J lost 3 bases. CDR1 is MNHNS and CDR2 is SASEGT in the germline V gene. The CDR3 covers 15 residues. The CDR3 is CASSAQGTGDTEAFF. The CDR3 DNA follows: TGTGCCAGCAGTGCTCAAGGGACAGGGGACACTGAAGCTTTCTTT.

This chain links TRBV2 with TRBJ1-5; possibly TRBD1 for D (5 bases). The V gene's germline CDR1 is SNHLY and CDR2 FYNNEI. The CDR3 contains 14 residues. V was shortened by 5 bases and J by 4 bases, with 12 bases between the two germline ends. The CDR3 sequence: CASSRGRENQPQHF. The CDR3, as DNA: TGTGCCAGCAGTAGGGGAAGGGAAAATCAGCCCCAGCATTTT.

V and J are TRBV28 and TRBJ2-4; the D gene is possibly TRBD2 (5 bases). Germline CDR1 and CDR2: MDHEN and SYDVKM. With 4 bases removed from V and 13 bases from J, the gap between germline ends came to 14 bases. The CDR3 contains 12 residues. CDR3 amino acids: CASSSGLLRQYF. Written as DNA, the CDR3 is TGTGCCAGCAGTTCAGGACTCTTAAGGCAGTACTTC.

This clonotype came up a few times. This sequence joins TRBV6-5 and TRBJ1-1, with D unclear. The CDR3 is made up of 15 amino acids. V lost 4 bases, J lost 2 bases, and 14 bases lay in between. CDR1 and CDR2 (germline): MNHEY, SVGAGI. CDR3 sequence: CASSFGVGVNTEAFF. CDR3 DNA sequence: TGTGCCAGCAGTTTTGGGGTTGGGGTAAACACTGAAGCTTTCTTT.

The rearrangement joins TRBV10-3 to TRBJ2-3, with 7 positions matching TRBD1. Germline lookup yields CDR1 ENHRY and CDR2 SYGVKD. This CDR3 has 14 amino acids. V lost 8 bases to trimming and J lost 5 bases; unmatched junction nucleotides: 10. The DNA for the CDR3 is TGTGCCATCGGAGAGACAGGGTCAGGAGATACGCAGTATTTT. This encodes CAIGETGSGDTQYF.

A few counts support this clonotype. This chain uses TRBV6-2 or TRBV6-3 with TRBJ1-2; D is undetermined. This CDR3 has 16 residues. Trimming pared 5 bases from V and 4 bases from J, leaving 20 bases between. Germline CDR1 reads MNHEY; CDR2 reads SVGEGT. CDR3 loop: CASSPTFPGLVYGYTF. Here the CDR3 DNA reads TGTGCCAGCAGTCCAACCTTCCCCGGACTAGTCTATGGCTACACCTTC.

This clonotype was seen ten or more times. This rearrangement joins TRBV29-1 to TRBJ2-5; D remains unclear. CDR3 length: 14 residues. The germline V and J ends were trimmed by 0 bases and 1 base, with 9 bases remaining between them. Germline V gene sequence: CDR1 SQVTM, CDR2 ANQGSEA. The CDR3 coding sequence is TGCAGCGTTGAAGATCCTTGGGGCCAAGAGACCCAGTACTTC. This sequence encodes CSVEDPWGQETQYF.

Here the CDR3 DNA reads TGTGCCATCAGTAAATCCTCTGGAAACACCATATATTTT. It specifies CAISKSSGNTIYF. This chain connects TRBV10-3 to TRBJ1-3; D not certain. Per the germline V gene, CDR1 is ENHRY and CDR2 is SYGVKD. The V end lost 5 bases, the J end lost 0 bases, and 5 bases lay between the germline ends. The CDR3 has 13 residues.

This clonotype has a handful of counts. The genes are TRBV4-2 and TRBJ1-1, with D unclear. Between the trimmed V and J ends, which lost 5 bases and 1 base, there was a span of 17 bases. CDR1 and CDR2 from the germline V gene are LGHNA and YNFKEQ. This CDR3 is built from 16 residues. The CDR3 DNA reads TGTGCCAGCAGCTCGACCCGTACCACACCGAACACTGAAGCTTTCTTT. Protein product: CASSSTRTTPNTEAFF.

There are a few counts of this clonotype. This sequence joins TRBV29-1 and TRBJ2-1, with 7 bases lining up with TRBD2. CDR3 length: 15 residues. Germline V CDR1 and CDR2: SQVTM, ANQGSEA. J lost 10 bases, V lost 0 bases, and 12 bases had no gene match. The CDR3 DNA reads as TGCAGCGTTGAAGATCTTGCGGGAGCGCCCATGGAGCAGTTCTTC. Amino acid sequence: CSVEDLAGAPMEQFF.

The chain employs TRBV3-1 and TRBJ1-3; D is uncertain. The CDR3 is made up of 16 amino acids. Trimming left V 2 bases short and J 0 bases short, with 11 bases between. Germline CDR1 LGHDT, CDR2 YNNKEL (reference sequence). This CDR3 is CASSQLSELSGNTIYF. The CDR3, as DNA: TGTGCCAGCAGCCAACTAAGCGAACTCTCTGGAAACACCATATATTTT.

This chain connects TRBV6-5 to TRBJ2-5, with 10 bases lining up with TRBD2. The CDR3 totals 15 residues. The trim removed 4 bases at V and 5 bases at J, leaving 7 bases unmatched. Per the germline V gene, CDR1 is MNHEY and CDR2 is SVGAGI. This CDR3 is CASSSTSGTLETQYF. The CDR3 nucleotides read TGTGCCAGCAGTTCTACTAGCGGGACGCTGGAGACCCAGTACTTC.

The chain recombines TRBV7-2 with TRBJ2-1; D may correspond to TRBD1 or TRBD2 (6 bases each). With 8 bases removed from V and 4 bases from J, the gap between germline ends came to 12 bases. Germline assignment: CDR1 SGHTA and CDR2 FQGNSA. This CDR3 comprises 13 residues. The CDR3: CASGGPFYNEQFF. In DNA form, the CDR3 reads TGTGCCAGCGGGGGGCCCTTTTACAATGAGCAGTTCTTC. Drawing the rest from reference TRBV7-2 and TRBJ2-1, the complete variable domain is GAGVSQSPSNKVTEKGKDVELRCDPISGHTALYWYRQSLGQGLEFLIYFQGNSAPDKSGLPSDRFSAERTGGSVSTLTIQRTQQEDSAVYLCASGGPFYNEQFFGPGTRLTVL.

V and J are TRBV7-8 and TRBJ2-3; D gene ambiguous. Germline V gives CDR1 SGHVS, CDR2 FQNEAQ. Trimming stripped 4 bases from V and 2 bases from J, with 19 bases between. CDR3 size: 17 residues. The CDR3 here is CASSYGVKHTSTDTQYF. The DNA of the CDR3 is TGTGCCAGCAGCTATGGGGTCAAACATACATCCACAGATACGCAGTATTTT. Supplemented by reference TRBV7-8 and TRBJ2-3, the full variable domain reads GAGVSQSPRYKVAKRGQDVALRCDPISGHVSLFWYQQALGQGPEFLTYFQNEAQLDKSGLPSDRFFAERPEGSVSTLKIQRTQQEDSAVYLCASSYGVKHTSTDTQYFGPGTRLTVL.

This clonotype was observed many times. The chain couples TRBV18 to TRBJ1-1; tentative D call: TRBD1 (5 bases). V was trimmed by 6 bases and J by 11 bases, leaving 13 bases between them. Germline lookup yields CDR1 KGHSH and CDR2 LQKENI. This CDR3 region has 11 residues. The CDR3 coding sequence is TGTGCCAGCTCTCAAGCGGGGGAGGCTTTCTTT. It yields the protein CASSQAGEAFF.

The rearrangement links TRBV5-1 to TRBJ2-3; either TRBD1 or TRBD2 may supply D (6 bases each). The CDR3 runs 15 residues. CDR1 and CDR2 from the germline V gene are SGHRS and YFSETQ. V dropped 5 bases and J dropped 4 bases, with 17 bases sitting between them. This CDR3 reads CASSQSGGGSDTQYF. The CDR3, as DNA: TGCGCCAGCAGTCAATCCGGGGGCGGATCAGATACGCAGTATTTT.

The J gene is TRBJ2-2, the V gene TRBV7-3; no reliable D call. The CDR3 has 14 residues. The germline gives CDR1 SGHTA, CDR2 FQGTGA. Trimming left V 2 bases short and J 0 bases short, with 4 bases between. CDR3 coding DNA: TGTGCCAGCAGCTTACGTCCGAACACCGGGGAGCTGTTTTTT. Protein: CASSLRPNTGELFF.

This chain connects TRBV29-1 to TRBJ1-1; no clear D gene. The germline V gene encodes CDR1 SQVTM and CDR2 ANQGSEA. The ends were cut back, 5 bases at V and 7 bases at J, with 11 bases in the middle. This CDR3 region has 11 residues. The CDR3 sequence: CSVSGPNEAFF. The CDR3 nucleotides are TGCAGCGTTTCGGGCCCGAATGAAGCTTTCTTT. Full variable domain (remainder filled in from reference TRBV29-1 and TRBJ1-1): SAVISQKPSRDICQRGTSLTIQCQVDSQVTMMFWYRQQPGQSLTLIATANQGSEATYESGFVIDKFPISRPNLTFSTLTVSNMSPEDSSIYLCSVSGPNEAFFGQGTRLTVV.